This paragraph reports one T cell receptor beta chain. The target antigen is unknown. The data are from a study of T cells after yellow fever vaccination. Points from the study as a whole: The booster saw the reappearance of most primary-vaccination clones (roughly 96% CD4, roughly 87% CD8). The appearance of a small share of clonotypes in both CD4 and CD8 compartments was observed.

Trimming took off 0 bases at V and 8 bases at J, with 19 bases between the two ends. The CDR3 contains 16 residues. The V gene's germline CDR1 is SQVTM and CDR2 ANQGSEA. Universal primer sites and UMIs were introduced during 5'RACE template-switching synthesis of TCR cDNA. TCRdb recomputed calls from the 5' RACE reads with MiXCR, one row per CDR3 protein. The sample gives more than 450,000 distinct CDR3 sequences, 20% to 25% of which show up once; around 16% is in the top ten. The sequencing used PBMCs, collected 21 days after the first yellow fever vaccination. The rearrangement links TRBV29-1 to TRBJ1-4; D is undetermined. The receptor comes from a man younger than 35 who received the YFV17D yellow fever vaccine. This CDR3 is CSVEEVSSGAREKLFF. CDR3 in DNA: TGCAGCGTTGAAGAAGTCTCTTCGGGCGCCAGGGAAAAACTGTTTTTT.